This T cell receptor beta chain was identified in a study of beta chain features in type 1 diabetes. Study-wide points: Shorter TCRB CDR3s, moderately but significantly so, were found in Type 1 diabetes patients in all four CD4+ subsets.

Details on this clone: No antigen is known for it.

TCRB transcripts that were expressed got sequenced, as all of the isolated RNA had been reverse transcribed. The method was immunoSEQ multiplex PCR; TCRdb's version includes in-frame clones alone and lacks a portion of them. The sample consists of about 160,000 clones, roughly 60% of them appearing once. Sequencing was performed on naive CD4+ T cells from blood. This TCR was recovered from a man aged 25-40 years with type 1 diabetes.

CDR3 DNA sequence: TGTGCCAGCAGTCGGGACGGACCCTACGAGCAGTACTTC. Amino acids: CASSRDGPYEQYF. This chain joins TRBV27 and TRBJ2-7; D is possibly TRBD1 or TRBD2 (5 bases each). This CDR3 has 13 residues. Germline loops: CDR1 MNHEY, CDR2 SMNVEV (reference sequence). V was cut by 5 bases and J by 2 bases, with 10 bases left in between.